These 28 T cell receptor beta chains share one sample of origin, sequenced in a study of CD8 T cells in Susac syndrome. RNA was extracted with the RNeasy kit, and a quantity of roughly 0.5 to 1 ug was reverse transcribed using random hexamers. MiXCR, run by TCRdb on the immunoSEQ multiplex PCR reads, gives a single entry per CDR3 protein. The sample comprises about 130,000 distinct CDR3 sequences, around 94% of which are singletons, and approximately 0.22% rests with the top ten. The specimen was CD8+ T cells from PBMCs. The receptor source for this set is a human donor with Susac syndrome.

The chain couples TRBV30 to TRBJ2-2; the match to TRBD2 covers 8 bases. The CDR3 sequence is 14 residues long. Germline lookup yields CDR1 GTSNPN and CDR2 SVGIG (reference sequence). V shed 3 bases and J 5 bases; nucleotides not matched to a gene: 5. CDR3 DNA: TGTGCCTGGAGCTACGGGGGGGCTACCGGGGAGCTGTTTTTT. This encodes CAWSYGGATGELFF.

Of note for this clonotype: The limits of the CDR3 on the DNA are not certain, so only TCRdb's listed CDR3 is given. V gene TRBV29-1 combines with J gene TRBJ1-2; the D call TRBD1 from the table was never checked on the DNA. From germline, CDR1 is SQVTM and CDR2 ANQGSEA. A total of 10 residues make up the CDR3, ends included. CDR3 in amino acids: CSVATGATFF.

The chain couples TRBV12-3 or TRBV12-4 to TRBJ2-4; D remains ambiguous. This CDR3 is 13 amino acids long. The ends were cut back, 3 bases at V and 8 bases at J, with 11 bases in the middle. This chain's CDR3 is CASSFWPPDIQYF. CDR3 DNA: TGTGCCAGCAGTTTTTGGCCCCCGGACATTCAGTACTTC.

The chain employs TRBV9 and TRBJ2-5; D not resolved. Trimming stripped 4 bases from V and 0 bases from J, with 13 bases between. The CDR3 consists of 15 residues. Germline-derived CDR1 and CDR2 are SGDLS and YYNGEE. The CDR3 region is CASSPRNQYQETQYF. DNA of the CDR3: TGTGCCAGCAGCCCACGGAACCAGTACCAAGAGACCCAGTACTTC.

CDR3 nucleotide sequence: TGTGCCAGCAGCCACCCAGGCTTAACTAGCGGGGGGGCGAGCTCCTACAATGAGCAGTTCTTC. Protein: CASSHPGLTSGGASSYNEQFF. The rearrangement joins TRBV3-1 to TRBJ2-1, with 13 bases that match TRBD2. The germline V gene has CDR1 LGHDT and CDR2 YNNKEL (reference sequence). Germline trimming cut 3 bases from V and 0 bases from J; bases unmatched to any gene: 14. The length of the CDR3 is 21 residues.

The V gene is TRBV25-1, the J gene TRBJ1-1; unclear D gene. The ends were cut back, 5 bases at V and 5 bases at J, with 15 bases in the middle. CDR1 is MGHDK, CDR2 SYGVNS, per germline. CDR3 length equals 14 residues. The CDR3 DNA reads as TGTGCCAGCAGTAATATGGGGAGAGGAACTGAAGCTTTCTTT. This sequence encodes CASSNMGRGTEAFF.

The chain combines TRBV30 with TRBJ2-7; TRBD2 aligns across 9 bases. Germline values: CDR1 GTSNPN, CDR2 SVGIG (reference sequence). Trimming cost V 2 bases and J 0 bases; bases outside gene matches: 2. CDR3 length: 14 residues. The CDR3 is CAWSPTSGSYEQYF. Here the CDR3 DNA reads TGTGCCTGGAGTCCGACTAGCGGCTCCTACGAGCAGTACTTC.

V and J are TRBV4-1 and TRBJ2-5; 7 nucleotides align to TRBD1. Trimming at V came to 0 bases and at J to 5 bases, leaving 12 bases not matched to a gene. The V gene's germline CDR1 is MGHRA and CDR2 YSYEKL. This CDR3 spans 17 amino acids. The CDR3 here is CASSQESGQSPLETQYF. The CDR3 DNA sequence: TGCGCCAGCAGCCAAGAGTCGGGACAGTCGCCTCTGGAGACCCAGTACTTC.

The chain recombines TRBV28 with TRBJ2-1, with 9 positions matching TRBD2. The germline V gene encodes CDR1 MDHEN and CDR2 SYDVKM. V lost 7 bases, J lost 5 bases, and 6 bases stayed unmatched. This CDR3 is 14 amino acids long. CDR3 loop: CASTQLAGDNEQFF. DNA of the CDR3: TGTGCCAGCACTCAGTTAGCGGGGGACAATGAGCAGTTCTTC.

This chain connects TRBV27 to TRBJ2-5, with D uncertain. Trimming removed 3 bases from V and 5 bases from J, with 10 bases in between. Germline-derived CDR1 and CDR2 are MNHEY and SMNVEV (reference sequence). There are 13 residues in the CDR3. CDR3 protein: CASSFALGETQYF. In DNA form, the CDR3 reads TGTGCCAGCAGTTTTGCCCTAGGGGAGACCCAGTACTTC.

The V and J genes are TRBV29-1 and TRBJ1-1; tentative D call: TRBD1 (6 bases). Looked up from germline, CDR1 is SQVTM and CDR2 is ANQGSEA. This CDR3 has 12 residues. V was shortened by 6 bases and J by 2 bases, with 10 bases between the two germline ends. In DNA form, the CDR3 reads TGCAGCGTGGGGGCCAGCAACACTGAAGCTTTCTTT. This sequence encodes CSVGASNTEAFF. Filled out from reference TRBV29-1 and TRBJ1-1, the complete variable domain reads SAVISQKPSRDICQRGTSLTIQCQVDSQVTMMFWYRQQPGQSLTLIATANQGSEATYESGFVIDKFPISRPNLTFSTLTVSNMSPEDSSIYLCSVGASNTEAFFGQGTRLTVV.

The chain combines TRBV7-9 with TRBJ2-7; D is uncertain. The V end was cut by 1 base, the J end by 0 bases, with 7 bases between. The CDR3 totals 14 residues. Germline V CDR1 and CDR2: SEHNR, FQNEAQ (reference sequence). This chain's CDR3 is CASSLVGISYEQYF. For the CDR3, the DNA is TGTGCCAGCAGCTTAGTAGGGATCTCCTACGAGCAGTACTTC.

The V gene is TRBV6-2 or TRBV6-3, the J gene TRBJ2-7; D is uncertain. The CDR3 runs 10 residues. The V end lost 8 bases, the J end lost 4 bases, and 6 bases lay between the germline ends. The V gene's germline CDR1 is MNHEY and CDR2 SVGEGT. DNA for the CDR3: TGTGCCAGCGGTATGTACGAGCAGTACTTC. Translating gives CASGMYEQYF.

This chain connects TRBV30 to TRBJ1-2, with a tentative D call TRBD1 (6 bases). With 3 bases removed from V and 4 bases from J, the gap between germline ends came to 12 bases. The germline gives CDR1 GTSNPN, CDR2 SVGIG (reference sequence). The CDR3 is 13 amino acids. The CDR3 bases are TGTGCCTGGAGCGCGGGGGGCCTCTATGGCTACACCTTC. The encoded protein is CAWSAGGLYGYTF.

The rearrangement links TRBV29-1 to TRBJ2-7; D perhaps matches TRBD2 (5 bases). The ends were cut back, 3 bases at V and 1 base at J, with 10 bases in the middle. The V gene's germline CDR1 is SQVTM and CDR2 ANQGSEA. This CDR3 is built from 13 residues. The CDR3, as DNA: TGCAGCGTTGAGGGAGAGCCTTCCTACGAGCAGTACTTC. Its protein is CSVEGEPSYEQYF.

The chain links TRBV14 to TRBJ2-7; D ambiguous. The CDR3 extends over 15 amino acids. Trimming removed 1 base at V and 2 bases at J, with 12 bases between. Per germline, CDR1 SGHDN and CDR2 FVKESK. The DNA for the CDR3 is TGTGCCAGCAGCCAAGCTGGGTGGGGAACCTACGAGCAGTACTTC. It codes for CASSQAGWGTYEQYF.

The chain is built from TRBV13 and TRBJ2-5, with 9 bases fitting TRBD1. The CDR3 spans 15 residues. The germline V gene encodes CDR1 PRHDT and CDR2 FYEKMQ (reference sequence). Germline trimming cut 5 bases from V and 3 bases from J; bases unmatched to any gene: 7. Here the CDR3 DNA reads TGTGCCAGCAGCCACCAAAGACAGGGGGAAGAGACCCAGTACTTC. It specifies CASSHQRQGEETQYF.

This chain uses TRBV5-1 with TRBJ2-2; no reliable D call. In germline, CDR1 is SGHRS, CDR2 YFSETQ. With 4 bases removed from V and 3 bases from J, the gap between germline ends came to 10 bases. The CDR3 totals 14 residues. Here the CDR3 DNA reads TGCGCCAGCAGCCCCGACACGGACACCGGGGAGCTGTTTTTT. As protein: CASSPDTDTGELFF.

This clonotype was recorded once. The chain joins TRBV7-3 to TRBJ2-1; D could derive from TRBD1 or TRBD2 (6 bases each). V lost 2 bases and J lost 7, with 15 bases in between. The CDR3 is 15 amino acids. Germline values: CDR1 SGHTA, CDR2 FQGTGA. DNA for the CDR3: TGTGCCAGCAGCTTAGTAGCTTTAGGGGGGAATGAGCAGTTCTTC. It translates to CASSLVALGGNEQFF.

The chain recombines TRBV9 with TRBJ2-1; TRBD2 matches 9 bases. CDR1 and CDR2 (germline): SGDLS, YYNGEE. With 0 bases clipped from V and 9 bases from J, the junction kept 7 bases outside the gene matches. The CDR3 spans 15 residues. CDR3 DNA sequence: TGTGCCAGCAGCGTAGTGGCGGGAGGGGGGCTTGAGCAGTTCTTC. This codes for CASSVVAGGGLEQFF. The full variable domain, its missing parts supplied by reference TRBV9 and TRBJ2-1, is DSGVTQTPKHLITATGQRVTLRCSPRSGDLSVYWYQQSLDQGLQFLIQYYNGEERAKGNILERFSAQQFPDLHSELNLSSLELGDSALYFCASSVVAGGGLEQFFGPGTRLTVL.

CDR3 protein: CASSETSATDTQYF. DNA for the CDR3: TGCGCCAGCAGTGAGACTAGCGCTACAGATACGCAGTATTTT. The chain has TRBV10-2 and TRBJ2-3; TRBD2 matches at 7 bases. Germline CDR1 reads WSHSY; CDR2 reads SAAADI. The CDR3 covers 14 residues. With V trimmed by 2 bases and J by 3 bases, 2 bases remained unmatched.

The CDR3, as DNA: TGTGCCTGGAGCATGGGAGCGGGGGGGCCATCCATCGGGGAGCTGTTTTTT. Translation gives CAWSMGAGGPSIGELFF. The chain joins TRBV30 to TRBJ2-2; TRBD2 matches at 10 bases. Trimming cost V 3 bases and J 7 bases; bases outside gene matches: 14. Per the germline V gene, CDR1 is GTSNPN and CDR2 is SVGIG (reference sequence). This CDR3 has 17 residues.

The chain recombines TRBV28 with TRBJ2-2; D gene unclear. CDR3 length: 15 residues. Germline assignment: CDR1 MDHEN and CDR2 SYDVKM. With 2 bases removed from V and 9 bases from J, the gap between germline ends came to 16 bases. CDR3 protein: CASSLVGTASWELFF. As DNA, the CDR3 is TGTGCCAGCAGTTTAGTTGGAACTGCGAGCTGGGAGCTGTTTTTT. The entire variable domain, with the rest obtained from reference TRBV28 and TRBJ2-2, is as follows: DVKVTQSSRYLVKRTGEKVFLECVQDMDHENMFWYRQDPGLGLRLIYFSYDVKMKEKGDIPEGYSVSREKKERFSLILESASTNQTSMYLCASSLVGTASWELFFGEGSRLTVL.

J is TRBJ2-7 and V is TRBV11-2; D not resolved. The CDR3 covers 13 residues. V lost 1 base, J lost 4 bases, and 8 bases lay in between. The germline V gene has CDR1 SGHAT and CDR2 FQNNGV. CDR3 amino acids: CASSLGLGYEQYF. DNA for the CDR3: TGTGCCAGCAGCTTAGGTTTGGGGTACGAGCAGTACTTC.

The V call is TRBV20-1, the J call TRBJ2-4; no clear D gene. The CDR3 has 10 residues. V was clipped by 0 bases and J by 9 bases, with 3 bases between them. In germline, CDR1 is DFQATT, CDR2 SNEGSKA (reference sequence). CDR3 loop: CSARDGIQYF. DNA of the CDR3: TGCAGTGCTAGAGATGGCATTCAGTACTTC.

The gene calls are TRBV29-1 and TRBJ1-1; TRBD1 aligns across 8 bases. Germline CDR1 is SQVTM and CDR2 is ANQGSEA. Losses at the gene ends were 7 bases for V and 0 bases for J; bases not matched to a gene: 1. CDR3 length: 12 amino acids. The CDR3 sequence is CSGTGMNTEAFF. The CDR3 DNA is TGCAGCGGGACAGGGATGAACACTGAAGCTTTCTTT. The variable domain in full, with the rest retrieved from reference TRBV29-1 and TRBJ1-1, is SAVISQKPSRDICQRGTSLTIQCQVDSQVTMMFWYRQQPGQSLTLIATANQGSEATYESGFVIDKFPISRPNLTFSTLTVSNMSPEDSSIYLCSGTGMNTEAFFGQGTRLTVV.

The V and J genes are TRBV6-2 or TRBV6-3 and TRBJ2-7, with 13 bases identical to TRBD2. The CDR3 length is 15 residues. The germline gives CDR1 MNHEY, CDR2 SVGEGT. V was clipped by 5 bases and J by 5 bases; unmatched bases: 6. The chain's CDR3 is CASSPTSGGYNEQYF. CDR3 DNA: TGTGCCAGCAGTCCGACTAGCGGGGGGTACAACGAGCAGTACTTC.

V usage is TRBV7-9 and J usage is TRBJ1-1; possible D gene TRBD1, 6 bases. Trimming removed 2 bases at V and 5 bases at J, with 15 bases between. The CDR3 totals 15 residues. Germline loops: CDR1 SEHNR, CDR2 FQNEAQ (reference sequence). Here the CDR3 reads CASSLLLTGGTEAFF. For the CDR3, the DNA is TGTGCCAGCAGCTTACTCCTGACAGGAGGAACTGAAGCTTTCTTT. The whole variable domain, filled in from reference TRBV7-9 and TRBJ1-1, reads DTGVSQNPRHKITKRGQNVTFRCDPISEHNRLYWYRQTLGQGPEFLTYFQNEAQLEKSRLLSDRFSAERPKGSFSTLEIQRTEQGDSAMYLCASSLLLTGGTEAFFGQGTRLTVV.